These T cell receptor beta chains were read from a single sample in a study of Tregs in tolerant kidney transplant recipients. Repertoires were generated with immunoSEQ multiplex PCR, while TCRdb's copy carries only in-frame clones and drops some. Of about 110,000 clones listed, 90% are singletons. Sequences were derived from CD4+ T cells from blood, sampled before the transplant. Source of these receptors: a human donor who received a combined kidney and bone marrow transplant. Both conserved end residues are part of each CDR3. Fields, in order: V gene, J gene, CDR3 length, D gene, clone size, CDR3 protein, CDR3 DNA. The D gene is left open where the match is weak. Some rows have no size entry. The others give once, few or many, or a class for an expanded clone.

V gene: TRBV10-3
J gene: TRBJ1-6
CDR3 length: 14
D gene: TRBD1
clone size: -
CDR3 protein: CAITSTGMNSPLHF
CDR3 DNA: TGTGCCATCACATCGACAGGGATGAATTCACCCCTCCACTTT

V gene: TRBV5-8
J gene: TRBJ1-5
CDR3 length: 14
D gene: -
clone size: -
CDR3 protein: CASSPTGGTQPQHF
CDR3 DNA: TGTGCCAGCAGCCCAACGGGGGGCACTCAGCCCCAGCATTTT

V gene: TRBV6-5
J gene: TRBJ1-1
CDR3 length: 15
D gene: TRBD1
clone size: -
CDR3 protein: CASSYETGVSTEAFF
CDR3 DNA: TGTGCCAGCAGTTACGAGACAGGGGTGTCGACTGAAGCTTTCTTT

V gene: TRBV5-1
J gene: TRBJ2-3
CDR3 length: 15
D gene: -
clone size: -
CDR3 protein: CASSLLATSTDTQYF
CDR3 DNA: TGCGCCAGCAGCTTACTAGCAACTAGCACAGATACGCAGTATTTT

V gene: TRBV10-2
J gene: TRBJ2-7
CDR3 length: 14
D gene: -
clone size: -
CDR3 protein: CASSPAGALFEQYF
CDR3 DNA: TGCGCCAGCAGTCCAGCTGGGGCCCTATTTGAGCAGTACTTC

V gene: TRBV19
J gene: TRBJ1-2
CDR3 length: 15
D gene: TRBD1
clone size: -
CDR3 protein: CASSRDRGNLHGYTF
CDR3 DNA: TGTGCCAGTAGCCGGGACAGGGGGAACCTCCATGGCTACACCTTC

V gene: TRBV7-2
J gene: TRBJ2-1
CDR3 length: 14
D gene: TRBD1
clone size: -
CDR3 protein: CASSPGGGNNEQFF
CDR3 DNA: TGTGCCAGCAGCCCAGGGGGCGGGAACAATGAGCAGTTCTTC

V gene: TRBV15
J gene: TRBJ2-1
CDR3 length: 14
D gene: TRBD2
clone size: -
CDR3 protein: CATKAGGPYNEQFF
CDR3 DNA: TGTGCCACCAAAGCGGGAGGGCCCTACAATGAGCAGTTCTTC

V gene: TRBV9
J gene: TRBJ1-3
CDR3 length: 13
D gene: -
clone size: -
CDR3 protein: CASSPHPGNTIYF
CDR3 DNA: TGTGCCAGCAGCCCCCATCCCGGAAACACCATATATTTT

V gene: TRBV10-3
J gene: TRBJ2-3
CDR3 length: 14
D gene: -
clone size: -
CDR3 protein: CAVQSGHRTDTQYF
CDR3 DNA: TGTGCCGTCCAATCGGGACACCGCACAGATACGCAGTATTTT

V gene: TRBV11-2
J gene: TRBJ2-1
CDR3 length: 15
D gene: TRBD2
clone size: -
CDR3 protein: CASSLEAGAYNEQFF
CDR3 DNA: TGTGCCAGCAGCTTAGAGGCGGGGGCCTACAATGAGCAGTTCTTC

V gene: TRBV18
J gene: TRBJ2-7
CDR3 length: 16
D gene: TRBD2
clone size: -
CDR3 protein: CASSPAGTTSSYEQYF
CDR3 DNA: TGTGCCAGCTCACCTGCCGGGACTACCAGCTCCTACGAGCAGTACTTC

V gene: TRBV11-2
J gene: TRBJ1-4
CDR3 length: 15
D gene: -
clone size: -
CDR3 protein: CASSFGQSRNEKLFF
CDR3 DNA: TGTGCCAGCAGTTTCGGACAGTCCCGTAATGAAAAACTGTTTTTT

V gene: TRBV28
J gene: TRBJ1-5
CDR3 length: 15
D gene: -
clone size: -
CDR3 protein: CASSTLEAVNQPQHF
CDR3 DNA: TGTGCCAGCAGTACCCTAGAGGCGGTAAATCAGCCCCAGCATTTT

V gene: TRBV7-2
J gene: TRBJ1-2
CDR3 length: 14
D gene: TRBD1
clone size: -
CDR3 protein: CASSWDRGPWGYTF
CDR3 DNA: TGTGCCAGCAGCTGGGACAGGGGGCCTTGGGGCTACACCTTC

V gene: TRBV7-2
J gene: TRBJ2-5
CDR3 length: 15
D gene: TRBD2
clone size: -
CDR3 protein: CASSLGSAGGETQYF
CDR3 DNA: TGTGCCAGCAGCTTAGGCTCAGCGGGGGGAGAGACCCAGTACTTC

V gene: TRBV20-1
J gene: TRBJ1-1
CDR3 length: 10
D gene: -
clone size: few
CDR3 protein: CSALRAEAFF
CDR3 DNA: TGCAGTGCATTGAGGGCTGAAGCTTTCTTT

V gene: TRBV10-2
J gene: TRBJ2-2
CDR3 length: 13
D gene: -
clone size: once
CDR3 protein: CASSPTATGELFF
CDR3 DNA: TGCGCCAGCAGTCCGACAGCCACCGGGGAGCTGTTTTTT

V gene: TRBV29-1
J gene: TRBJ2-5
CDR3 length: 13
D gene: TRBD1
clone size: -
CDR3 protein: CSVGGQGAATQYF
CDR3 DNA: TGCAGCGTGGGAGGACAGGGGGCAGCGACCCAGTACTTC

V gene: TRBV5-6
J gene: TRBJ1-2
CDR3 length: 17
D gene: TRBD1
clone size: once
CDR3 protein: CASSFGGTAIRVYGYTF
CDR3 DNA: TGTGCCAGCAGCTTCGGCGGGACAGCGATCCGGGTATATGGCTACACCTTC

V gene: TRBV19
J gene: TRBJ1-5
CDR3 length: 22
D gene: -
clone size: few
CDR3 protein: CASSSQIPRGLYFINSNQPQHF
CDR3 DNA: TGTGCCAGTAGTTCGCAAATTCCCAGGGGCCTATACTTCATAAATAGCAATCAGCCCCAGCATTTT

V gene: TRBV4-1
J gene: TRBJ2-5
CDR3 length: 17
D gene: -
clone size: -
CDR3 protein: CASSQPRGGRDQETQYF
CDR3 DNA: TGCGCCAGCAGCCAACCTAGGGGGGGTCGGGACCAAGAGACCCAGTACTTC

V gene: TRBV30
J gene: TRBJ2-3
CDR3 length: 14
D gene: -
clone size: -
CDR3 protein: CAWSAGASTDTQYF
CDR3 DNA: TGTGCCTGGAGTGCAGGGGCTAGCACAGATACGCAGTATTTT

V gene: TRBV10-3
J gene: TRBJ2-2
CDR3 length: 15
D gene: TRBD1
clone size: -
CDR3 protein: CATKKQGVDTGELFF
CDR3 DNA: TGTGCCACCAAAAAGCAGGGGGTTGACACCGGGGAGCTGTTTTTT

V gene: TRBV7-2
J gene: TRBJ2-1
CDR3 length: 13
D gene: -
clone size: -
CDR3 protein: CASSLDRSGEQFF
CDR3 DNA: TGTGCCAGCAGCTTAGATAGGTCGGGTGAGCAGTTCTTC

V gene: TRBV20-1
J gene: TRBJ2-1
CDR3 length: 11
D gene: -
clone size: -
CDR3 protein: CSASPNNEQFF
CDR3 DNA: TGCAGTGCTAGTCCCAACAATGAGCAGTTCTTC

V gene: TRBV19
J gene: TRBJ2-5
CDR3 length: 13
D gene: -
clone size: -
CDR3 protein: CASSIVGEETQYF
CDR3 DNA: TGTGCCAGTAGTATAGTGGGAGAGGAGACCCAGTACTTC

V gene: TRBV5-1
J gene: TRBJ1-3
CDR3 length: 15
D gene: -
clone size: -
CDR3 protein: CASSLNWGAGNTIYF
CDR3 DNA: TGCGCCAGCAGCTTGAATTGGGGCGCGGGAAACACCATATATTTT

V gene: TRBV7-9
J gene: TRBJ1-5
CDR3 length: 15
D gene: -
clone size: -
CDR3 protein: CASSTEGLGNQPQHF
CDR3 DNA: TGTGCCAGCAGCACGGAGGGGTTGGGAAATCAGCCCCAGCATTTT

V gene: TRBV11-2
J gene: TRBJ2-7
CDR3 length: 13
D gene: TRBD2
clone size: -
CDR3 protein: CASSSTSGYEQYF
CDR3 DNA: TGTGCCAGCAGCTCGACTAGCGGCTACGAGCAGTACTTC

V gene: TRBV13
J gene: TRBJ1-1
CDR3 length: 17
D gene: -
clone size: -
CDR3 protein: CASSLRRRLVGNTEAFF
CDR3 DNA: TGTGCCAGCAGTTTAAGGAGACGCCTGGTAGGGAACACTGAAGCTTTCTTT

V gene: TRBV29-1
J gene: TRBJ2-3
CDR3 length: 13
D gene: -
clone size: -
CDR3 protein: CSVEGQVTDTQYF
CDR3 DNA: TGCAGCGTTGAGGGCCAGGTCACAGATACGCAGTATTTT

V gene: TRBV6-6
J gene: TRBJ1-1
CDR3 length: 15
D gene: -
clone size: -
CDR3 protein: CASRTQDSVNTEAFF
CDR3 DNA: TGTGCCAGCAGAACCCAAGACAGCGTGAACACTGAAGCTTTCTTT

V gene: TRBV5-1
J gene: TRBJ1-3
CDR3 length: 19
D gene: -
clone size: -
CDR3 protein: CASSLGSVNRDHTGNTIYF
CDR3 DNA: TGCGCCAGCAGCTTAGGCAGTGTTAACAGGGACCATACTGGAAACACCATATATTTT

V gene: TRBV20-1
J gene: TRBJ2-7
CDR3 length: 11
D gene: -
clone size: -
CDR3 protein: CSARTVFEQYF
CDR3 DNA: TGCAGTGCTAGAACGGTATTCGAGCAGTACTTC

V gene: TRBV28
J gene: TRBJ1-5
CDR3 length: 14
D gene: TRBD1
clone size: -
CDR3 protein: CASSLTGGRQPQHF
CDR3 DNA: TGTGCCAGCAGTTTAACAGGGGGACGTCAGCCCCAGCATTTT

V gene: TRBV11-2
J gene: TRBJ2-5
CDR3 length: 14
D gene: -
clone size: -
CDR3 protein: CASSKTGPGETQYF
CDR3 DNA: TGTGCCAGCAGCAAGACAGGTCCGGGGGAGACCCAGTACTTC

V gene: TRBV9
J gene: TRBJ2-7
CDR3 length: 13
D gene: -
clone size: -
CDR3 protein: CASSVGLAYEQYF
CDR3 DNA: TGTGCCAGCAGCGTAGGACTAGCCTACGAGCAGTACTTC

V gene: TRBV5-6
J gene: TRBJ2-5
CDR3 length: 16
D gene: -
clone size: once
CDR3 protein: CASSLSSGSSQETQYF
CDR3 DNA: TGTGCCAGCAGCTTAAGTTCCGGGAGTTCACAAGAGACCCAGTACTTC

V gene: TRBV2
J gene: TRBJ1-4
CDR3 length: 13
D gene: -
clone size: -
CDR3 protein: CASAGKVHEKLFF
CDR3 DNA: TGTGCCAGCGCGGGGAAAGTCCACGAAAAACTGTTTTTT